This T cell receptor (beta chain) is from a study of T cell repertoires in cytomegalovirus infection. On the study more broadly: Recently identified HLA-C-restricted CMV epitopes were used, and well-studied HLA-B-restricted CMV epitopes were used as well. Regarding the study as a whole: CMV carriers having the relevant HLA were flagged by cumulative public TCR beta family frequency. HLA-C-restricted CMV clonotypes gave the most frequent clonotype in two of eight donors.

V lost 2 bases and J lost 2; bases outside the gene matches: 2. Germline V gene lookup returns CDR1 SEHNR and CDR2 FQNEAQ (reference sequence). The CDR3 is 15 residues long. MiXCR was run by TCRdb on the reads, yielding one entry per CDR3 protein. The repertoire holds about 310,000 distinct CDR3 sequences, 20% to 25% seen once, with 13% in the top ten. This clonotype was seen at least ten times. Its antigen is still unknown. Sequences were derived from cultured PBMCs, sampled from culture after CMV antigen stimulation. The clonotype originates from a human donor in good health (CMV status not recorded). Some clones in this sample may be carry-over from other donors' samples. The chain is built from TRBV7-9 and TRBJ1-2, with 10 bases identical to TRBD1. This CDR3 is CASSLTGQGNYGYTF. CDR3 nucleotides: TGTGCCAGCAGCTTAACGGGACAGGGGAACTATGGCTACACCTTC.